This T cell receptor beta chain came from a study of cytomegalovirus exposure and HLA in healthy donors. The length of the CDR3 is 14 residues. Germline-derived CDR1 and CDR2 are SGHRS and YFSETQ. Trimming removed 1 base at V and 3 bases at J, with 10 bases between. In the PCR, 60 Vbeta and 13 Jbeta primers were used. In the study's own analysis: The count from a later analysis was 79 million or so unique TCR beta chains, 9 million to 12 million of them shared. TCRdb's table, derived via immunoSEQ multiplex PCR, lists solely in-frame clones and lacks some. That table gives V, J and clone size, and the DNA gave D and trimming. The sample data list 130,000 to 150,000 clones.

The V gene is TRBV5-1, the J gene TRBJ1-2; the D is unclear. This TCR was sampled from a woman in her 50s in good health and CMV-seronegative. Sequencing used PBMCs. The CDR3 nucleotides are TGCGCCAGCAGCTTGACTTCCTCGGACTATGGCTACACCTTC. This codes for CASSLTSSDYGYTF.